Detailed here is one T cell receptor (beta chain). Both 60 Vbeta primers and 13 Jbeta primers went into the PCR. Method: immunoSEQ multiplex PCR; TCRdb's copy keeps in-frame clones and lacks some. Of 150,000 or so clones detected, nearly 80% appear once; the ten largest clones hold roughly 0.7%. Germline V gene lookup returns CDR1 MNHEY and CDR2 SMNVEV (reference sequence). After removal of 0 bases from V and 3 bases from J, the junction contained 0 bases not matched to a gene. This CDR3 spans 14 amino acids. This sample is drawn from a study of cytomegalovirus exposure and HLA in healthy donors. About the research overall: The Caucasian-associated ancestry cluster held over 80% of around 380 genotyped donors.

The V gene is TRBV27, the J gene TRBJ1-2; 8 nucleotides line up with TRBD1. The sequenced sample was PBMCs. The sequence was obtained from a male donor in good health and CMV-seronegative. The CDR3 here is CASSLSTGDYGYTF. The DNA for the CDR3 is TGTGCCAGCAGTTTATCGACAGGGGACTATGGCTACACCTTC.